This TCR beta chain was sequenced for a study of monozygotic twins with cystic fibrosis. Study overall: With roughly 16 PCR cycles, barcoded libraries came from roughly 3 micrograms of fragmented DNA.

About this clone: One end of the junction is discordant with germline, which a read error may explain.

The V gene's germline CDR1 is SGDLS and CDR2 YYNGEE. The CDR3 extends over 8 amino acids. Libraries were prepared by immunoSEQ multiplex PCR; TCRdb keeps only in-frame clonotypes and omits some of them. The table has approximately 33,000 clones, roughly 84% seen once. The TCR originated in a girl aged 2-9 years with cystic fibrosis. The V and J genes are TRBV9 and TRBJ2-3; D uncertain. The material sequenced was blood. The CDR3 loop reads CASSPLSF. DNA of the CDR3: TGTGCCAGCAGCCCCCTTTCTTTT.